A single TCR beta chain is shown here with its context. Measured with immunoSEQ multiplex PCR; TCRdb has only the in-frame clones, and not every one. The sample shows about 39,000 clones, about 88% of them seen only once. This sample is part of a study of blood T cell repertoires in COVID-19. Study-level information: Whether acute or convalescent, the COVID-19 samples came from the United States, Italy and Spain.

The CDR3 extends over 16 amino acids. Per the germline V gene, CDR1 is MNHEY and CDR2 is SMNVEV (reference sequence). V lost 6 bases, J lost 1 base, and 10 bases stayed unmatched. This receptor was identified in a human donor in a cohort sampled during active COVID-19. The chain has TRBV27 and TRBJ1-1; 8 bases are shared with TRBD1. Sequenced: peripheral blood. DNA for the CDR3: TGTGCCAGCAGCCTTACAGGGGGTGCTGGGAACACTGAAGCTTTCTTT. This translates into CASSLTGGAGNTEAFF.